This T cell receptor (beta chain) was recovered during a study of T cell responses to AZD1222 COVID-19 vaccine. Findings of the study overall: A rise in Spike-specific TCR breadth and depth followed two AZD1222 doses. A mostly white British donor set with more females was recruited, and clonal diversity was possibly underestimated.

Turning to this clone: Its antigen is not identified.

Germline CDR1 and CDR2: SNHLY and FYNNEI. This CDR3 has 13 amino acids. Trimming stripped 6 bases from V and 6 bases from J, with 11 bases between. The method was immunoSEQ multiplex PCR; TCRdb's version includes in-frame clones alone and lacks a portion of them. This sample has roughly 100,000 clones; about 92% occur once, and the top ten carry roughly 5%. The source was peripheral blood, collected on day 0 of AZD1222 vaccination. The V gene is TRBV2, the J gene TRBJ2-2, with D unclear. The receptor was isolated from an adult in good health. The CDR3 DNA reads as TGTGCCAGCAGCCGAAGGGAAGCCGGGGAGCTGTTTTTT. Its translation: CASSRREAGELFF.